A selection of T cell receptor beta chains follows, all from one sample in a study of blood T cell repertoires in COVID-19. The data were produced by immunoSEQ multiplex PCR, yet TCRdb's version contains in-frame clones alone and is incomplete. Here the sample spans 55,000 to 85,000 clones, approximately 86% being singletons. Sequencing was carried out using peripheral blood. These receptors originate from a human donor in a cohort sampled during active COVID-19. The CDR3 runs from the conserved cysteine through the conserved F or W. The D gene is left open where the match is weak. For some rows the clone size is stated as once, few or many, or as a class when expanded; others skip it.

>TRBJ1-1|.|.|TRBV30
CAWSQYGGRTEAFF
TGTGCCTGGAGCCAGTACGGGGGAAGAACTGAAGCTTTCTTT
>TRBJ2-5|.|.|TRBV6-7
CASSYSTRTEAQETQYF
TGTGCCAGCAGTTATTCTACCCGGACAGAAGCCCAAGAGACCCAGTACTTC
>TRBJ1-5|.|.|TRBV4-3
CASSQDRGQPQHF
TGCGCCAGCAGCCAAGATCGGGGTCAGCCCCAGCATTTT
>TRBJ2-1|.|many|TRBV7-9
CASSLETSRESDEQFF
TGTGCCAGCAGCTTAGAGACTAGTCGGGAGTCAGATGAGCAGTTCTTC
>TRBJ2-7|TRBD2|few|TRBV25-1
CASSWGGSYEQYF
TGTGCCAGCAGTTGGGGGGGTTCCTACGAGCAGTACTTC
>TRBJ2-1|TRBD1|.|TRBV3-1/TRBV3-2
CASSQEDRNNEQFF
TGTGCCAGCAGCCAAGAGGACAGGAACAATGAGCAGTTCTTC
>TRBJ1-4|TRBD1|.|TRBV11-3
CASSLSGTGEEKLFF
TGTGCCAGCAGCTTATCCGGGACAGGGGAAGAGAAACTGTTTTTT
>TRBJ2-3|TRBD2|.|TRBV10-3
CAISERGVSDTQYF
TGTGCCATCAGTGAGCGGGGGGTGAGCGATACGCAGTATTTT
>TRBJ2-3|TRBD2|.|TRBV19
CASSRGLAGLGDGTDTQYF
TGTGCCAGTAGTCGAGGACTAGCGGGGTTGGGTGATGGCACAGATACGCAGTATTTT
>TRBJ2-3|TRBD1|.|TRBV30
CAWSGLAGGQGIWTDTQYF
TGTGCCTGGAGTGGACTCGCAGGGGGACAGGGGATTTGGACAGATACGCAGTATTTT
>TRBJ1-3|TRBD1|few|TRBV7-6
CASSRDRVGGNTIYF
TGTGCCAGCAGCAGAGACAGGGTCGGAGGAAACACCATATATTTT
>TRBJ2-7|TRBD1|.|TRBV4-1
CASSQMTGAEQYF
TGCGCCAGCAGCCAAATGACAGGGGCCGAGCAGTACTTC
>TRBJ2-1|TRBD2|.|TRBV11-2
CASSLDTSGGPYNEQFF
TGTGCCAGCAGCTTAGATACTAGCGGGGGCCCCTACAATGAGCAGTTCTTC
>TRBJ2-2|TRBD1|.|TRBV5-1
CASSFSGTGDTGELFF
TGCGCCAGCAGCTTTTCCGGGACAGGGGACACCGGGGAGCTGTTTTTT
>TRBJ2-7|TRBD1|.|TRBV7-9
CASSPIGQATEQYF
TGTGCCAGCAGCCCCATCGGACAGGCTACCGAGCAGTACTTC
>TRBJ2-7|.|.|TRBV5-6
CASSFAGAYEQYF
TGTGCCAGCAGTTTCGCCGGGGCCTACGAGCAGTACTTC
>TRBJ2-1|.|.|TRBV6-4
CASSDSIVEQGIDEQFF
TGTGCCAGCAGTGACTCGATTGTAGAACAGGGAATCGATGAGCAGTTCTTC
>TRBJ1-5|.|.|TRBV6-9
CASSYTRTYSNQPQHF
TGTGCCAGCAGTTATACGCGAACCTATAGCAATCAGCCCCAGCATTTT
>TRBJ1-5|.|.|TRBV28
CASSFWVADQPQHF
TGTGCCAGCAGTTTTTGGGTTGCGGATCAGCCCCAGCATTTT
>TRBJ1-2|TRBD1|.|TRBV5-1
CASSSRPGQNYGYTF
TGCGCCAGCAGCTCTCGACCGGGACAGAACTATGGCTACACCTTC
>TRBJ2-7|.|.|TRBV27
CASSLSEEGYEQYF
TGTGCCAGCAGTTTAAGTGAGGAGGGCTACGAGCAGTACTTC
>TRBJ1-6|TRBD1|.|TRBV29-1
CSVRDRAGDSPLHF
TGCAGCGTCCGGGACAGGGCCGGTGACTCACCCCTCCACTTT
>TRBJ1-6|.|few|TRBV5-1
CASSLEEALGNSPLHF
TGCGCCAGCAGCTTGGAGGAGGCCCTTGGTAATTCACCCCTCCACTTT
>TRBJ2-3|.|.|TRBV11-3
CASSLGVAETDTQYF
TGTGCCAGCAGCTTAGGAGTAGCGGAGACAGATACGCAGTATTTT
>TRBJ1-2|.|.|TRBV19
CASSIGASGYTF
TGTGCCAGTAGTATAGGGGCGAGTGGCTACACCTTC
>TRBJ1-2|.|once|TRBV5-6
CASSLARPLGSSSNYGYTF
TGTGCCAGCAGCCTTGCCCGCCCTTTAGGGAGTTCATCTAACTATGGCTACACCTTC
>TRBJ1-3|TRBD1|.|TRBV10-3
CAISLTGGENTIYF
TGTGCCATCAGCCTTACAGGGGGCGAGAACACCATATATTTT
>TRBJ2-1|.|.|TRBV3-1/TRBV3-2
CASSQASGTGLAGSYNEQFF
TGTGCCAGCAGCCAAGCCTCCGGGACTGGCCTGGCCGGGTCCTACAATGAGCAGTTCTTC
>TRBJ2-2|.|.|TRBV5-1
CASSLDSNTGELFF
TGCGCCAGCAGCTTGGACAGCAACACCGGGGAGCTGTTTTTT
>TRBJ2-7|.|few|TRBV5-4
CASSPIRGAEEQYF
TGTGCCAGCAGCCCGATCCGGGGGGCTGAGGAGCAGTACTTC
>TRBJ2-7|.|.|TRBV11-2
CASSLAAVFNEQYF
TGTGCCAGCAGCCTAGCCGCGGTGTTCAACGAGCAGTACTTC
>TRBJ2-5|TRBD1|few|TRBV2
CASSEIGQGEETQYF
TGTGCCAGCAGTGAAATTGGGCAGGGGGAAGAGACCCAGTACTTC
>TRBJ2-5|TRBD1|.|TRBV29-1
CSVEGETGTGVQETQYF
TGCAGCGTTGAGGGTGAAACCGGGACAGGGGTCCAAGAGACCCAGTACTTC
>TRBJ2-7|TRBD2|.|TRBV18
CASSDGGSSYEQYF
TGTGCCAGCTCCGACGGGGGGAGCTCCTACGAGCAGTACTTC
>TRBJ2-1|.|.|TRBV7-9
CASSLLNEQFF
TGTGCCAGCAGCTTACTTAATGAGCAGTTCTTC
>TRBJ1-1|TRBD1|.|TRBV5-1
CASSSSDRDKAFF
TGCGCCAGCAGCTCCTCCGACAGGGATAAAGCTTTCTTT
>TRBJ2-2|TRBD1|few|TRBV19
CASSIGQGAGTGELFF
TGTGCCAGTAGTATAGGGCAGGGGGCTGGGACCGGGGAGCTGTTTTTT
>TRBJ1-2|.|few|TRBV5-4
CASSLGVGGGYTF
TGTGCCAGCAGCTTGGGGGTCGGGGGAGGCTACACCTTC
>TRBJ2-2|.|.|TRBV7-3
CASSLRDTGELFF
TGTGCCAGCAGCTTACGGGACACCGGGGAGCTGTTTTTT
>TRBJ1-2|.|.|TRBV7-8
CASSLAQVNYGYTF
TGTGCCAGCAGCTTAGCCCAGGTCAACTATGGCTACACCTTC
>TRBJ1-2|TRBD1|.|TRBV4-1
CASSQARPDRGSYGYTF
TGCGCCAGCAGCCAAGCCAGACCGGACAGGGGGTCGTATGGCTACACCTTC
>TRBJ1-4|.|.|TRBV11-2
CASSLAGYEKLFF
TGTGCCAGCAGCTTGGCAGGATATGAAAAACTGTTTTTT
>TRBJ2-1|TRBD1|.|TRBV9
CASSATGDSSYNEQFF
TGTGCCAGCAGCGCGACAGGGGACAGCTCCTACAATGAGCAGTTCTTC
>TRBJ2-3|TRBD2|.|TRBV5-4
CASSLGLSSGRDTQYF
TGTGCCAGCAGCTTGGGGCTCTCTAGCGGTAGGGATACGCAGTATTTT
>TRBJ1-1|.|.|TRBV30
CAWNARGPATEAFF
TGTGCCTGGAATGCCCGGGGTCCGGCCACTGAAGCTTTCTTT